The 2 T cell receptor beta chains listed next were all sequenced from one sample in a study of blood T cell repertoires in COVID-19. Method: immunoSEQ multiplex PCR; TCRdb's copy keeps in-frame clones and lacks some. The table shows around 250,000 clones, with about 82% occurring only once. The material sequenced was peripheral blood. Receptors were obtained from a woman of 80 years or more with COVID-19, enrolled during active disease.

The rearrangement joins TRBV5-4 to TRBJ1-1; D perhaps matches TRBD1 (5 bases). The CDR3 extends over 14 amino acids. Germline V gives CDR1 SGHNT, CDR2 YYREEE (reference sequence). V was clipped by 5 bases and J by 4 bases, with 15 bases between them. This chain's CDR3 is CASSSGLGGTEAFF. CDR3 nucleotide sequence: TGTGCCAGCAGTTCGGGCTTGGGGGGCACTGAAGCTTTCTTT.

The chain joins TRBV18 to TRBJ1-2, with a possible D match to TRBD1 (5 bases). The germline gives CDR1 KGHSH, CDR2 LQKENI. V was cut by 0 bases and J by 1 base, with 9 bases left in between. The CDR3 is 15 residues long. For the CDR3, the DNA is TGTGCCAGCTCACCACCAGGACAAAGTAACTATGGCTACACCTTC. Translation: CASSPPGQSNYGYTF. Variable domain in full (rest from reference TRBV18 and TRBJ1-2): NAGVMQNPRHLVRRRGQEARLRCSPMKGHSHVYWYRQLPEEGLKFMVYLQKENIIDESGMPKERFSAEFPKEGPSILRIQQVVRGDSAAYFCASSPPGQSNYGYTFGSGTRLTVV.